These 27 T cell receptor beta chains were sequenced from one sample in a study of OX40 agonist ivuxolimab in advanced cancers. Using immunoSEQ multiplex PCR, the repertoire was profiled, and TCRdb retains in-frame clones only, with some absent. The data hold tens of thousands of clones, with more than 70% observed a single time. The material was CD4+ or CD8+ T cells sorted from blood, obtained in a trial of the OX40 agonist ivuxolimab. The receptors originated from an adult with an advanced solid tumor such as melanoma, head and neck, liver or kidney cancer.

This clone is termed medium-sized. CDR3 DNA: TGTGCCTGGAGTGTACTCCCGGCCACTGAAGCTTTCTTT. It encodes CAWSVLPATEAFF. J is TRBJ1-1 and V is TRBV30, with D uncertain. V was clipped by 0 bases and J by 4 bases, with 9 bases between them. Germline lookup yields CDR1 GTSNPN and CDR2 SVGIG (reference sequence). The CDR3 loop spans 13 amino acids.

This rearrangement joins TRBV7-2 to TRBJ1-2; D perhaps matches TRBD1 (5 bases). CDR3 length: 14 residues. V gave up 5 bases and J gave up 5 bases, with 15 bases separating them. Germline lookup yields CDR1 SGHTA and CDR2 FQGNSA. CDR3 in amino acids: CASSPGVAGYGYTF. Here the CDR3 DNA reads TGTGCCAGCAGCCCCGGGGTGGCAGGGTATGGCTACACCTTC.

J is TRBJ2-3 and V is TRBV7-9; D is unresolved. V was clipped by 1 base and J by 3 bases, with 14 bases between them. This CDR3 has 16 amino acids. Per germline, CDR1 SEHNR and CDR2 FQNEAQ (reference sequence). The CDR3 nucleotides are TGTGCCAGCAGCTTAGTGGCGGCCTGGGGAACAGATACGCAGTATTTT. Translation: CASSLVAAWGTDTQYF.

The chain recombines TRBV5-1 with TRBJ1-1, with 7 nucleotides matching TRBD1. This CDR3 region has 16 residues. The trim removed 4 bases at V and 0 bases at J, leaving 9 bases unmatched. Germline V CDR1 and CDR2: SGHRS, YFSETQ. The CDR3 sequence: CASSGGNRGMNTEAFF. The DNA for the CDR3 is TGCGCCAGCAGCGGGGGCAACAGGGGCATGAACACTGAAGCTTTCTTT.

Comment on this clone: At one end, the junction sequence differs from germline, possibly due to a read error. The rearrangement uses TRBV7-9 and TRBJ2-7; weak D call: TRBD1 (5 bases). The germline V gene encodes CDR1 SEHNR and CDR2 FQNEAQ (reference sequence). The CDR3 length is 12 residues. The CDR3 DNA reads as TGTGCCAGCAGCCCCGCAATGGGCAGGGTAAACTTC. Translation gives CASSPAMGRVNF.

The chain couples TRBV18 to TRBJ1-1; D call uncertain. CDR1 and CDR2 from the germline V gene are KGHSH and LQKENI. The CDR3 contains 11 residues. With 2 bases removed from V and 4 bases from J, the gap between germline ends came to 2 bases. The chain's CDR3 is CASSPVTEAFF. The CDR3 nucleotides are TGTGCCAGCTCACCAGTCACTGAAGCTTTCTTT.

J is TRBJ2-7 and V is TRBV6-5; 14 bases fit TRBD2. The CDR3 is 15 amino acids. Germline CDR1 MNHEY, CDR2 SVGAGI. V was pared by 6 bases and J by 2 bases, with 3 bases of the junction left unmatched. The CDR3 here is CASSQGLAGAYEQYF. The CDR3 region has the DNA TGTGCCAGCAGCCAGGGACTAGCGGGAGCCTACGAGCAGTACTTC.

By sample share, this clone is medium-sized. The V call is TRBV27, the J call TRBJ2-3, with D possibly matching TRBD2 (6 bases). In germline, CDR1 is MNHEY, CDR2 SMNVEV (reference sequence). The V end lost 5 bases, the J end lost 1 base, and 10 bases lay between the germline ends. The CDR3 is 14 residues long. The CDR3 nucleotides read TGTGCCAGCAGTCTCACGGGGGGCACAGATACGCAGTATTTT. This codes for CASSLTGGTDTQYF.

The chain combines TRBV5-1 with TRBJ1-4, with D perhaps TRBD1 (6 bases). From germline, CDR1 is SGHRS and CDR2 YFSETQ. The CDR3 totals 16 residues. With 0 bases removed from V and 5 bases from J, the gap between germline ends came to 14 bases. CDR3 sequence: CASSLALGGMNEKLFF. CDR3 nucleotide sequence: TGCGCCAGCAGCTTGGCCCTAGGGGGGATGAATGAAAAACTGTTTTTT.

This chain's CDR3 is CASSPQSSYEQYF. The CDR3 DNA follows: TGTGCCAGCAGCCCCCAGAGCTCCTACGAGCAGTACTTC. The gene calls are TRBV9 and TRBJ2-7; D is ambiguous. The CDR3 is made up of 13 amino acids. The ends were cut back, 4 bases at V and 0 bases at J, with 8 bases in the middle. CDR1 and CDR2 (germline): SGDLS, YYNGEE.

This chain uses TRBV12-5 with TRBJ2-3; a possible D gene is TRBD1 (6 bases). Germline V CDR1 and CDR2: LGHNT, FRNRAP. The CDR3 is made up of 16 amino acids. V was clipped by 4 bases and J by 2 bases, with 16 bases between them. For the CDR3, the DNA is TGTGCTAGTGGTTATGGGACGGGACAACCCACAGATACGCAGTATTTT. Encoded protein: CASGYGTGQPTDTQYF.

J is TRBJ2-3 and V is TRBV23-1; tentatively, D is TRBD2 (5 bases). TRBV23-1 is identified as an open reading frame with a role that is uncertain. V was trimmed by 3 bases and J by 2 bases, leaving 21 bases between them. The CDR3 spans 18 residues. The CDR3 DNA sequence: TGCGCCAGCAGTCACAAAACCGGACTCGAGCCCTCCACAGATACGCAGTATTTT. Translated, it gives CASSHKTGLEPSTDTQYF.

The chain employs TRBV29-1 and TRBJ2-7; 11 nucleotides agree with TRBD2. V shed 2 bases, J shed 3 bases, and the junction held 6 bases outside the gene matches. The CDR3 runs 15 residues. Germline V gives CDR1 SQVTM, CDR2 ANQGSEA. CDR3 DNA sequence: TGCAGCGTTGAATTGACTAGCGGGATGATCTACGAGCAGTACTTC. Amino acids: CSVELTSGMIYEQYF.

This chain connects TRBV6-1 to TRBJ2-7; unclear D gene. V lost 5 bases to trimming and J lost 3 bases, with 11 bases between them. Per germline, CDR1 MNHNS and CDR2 SASEGT. The CDR3 is 13 residues long. CDR3 in DNA: TGTGCCAGCAGTTTCGCTTGGGACTACGAGCAGTACTTC. It yields the protein CASSFAWDYEQYF.

V gene TRBV12-5 combines with J gene TRBJ2-1, with 8 bases identical to TRBD1. The CDR3 has 13 amino acids. Germline V gives CDR1 LGHNT, CDR2 FRNRAP. V lost 6 bases to trimming and J lost 7 bases; unmatched junction nucleotides: 5. DNA for the CDR3: TGTGCTAGTGGAGGTCAGGGGGCGAATGAGCAGTTCTTC. It translates to CASGGQGANEQFF.

The chain couples TRBV30 to TRBJ2-1; D unresolved. There are 12 residues in the CDR3. Germline lookup yields CDR1 GTSNPN and CDR2 SVGIG (reference sequence). V shed 4 bases and J shed 8 bases, with 12 bases lying between them. CDR3 amino acids: CAWNMGSDEQFF. As DNA, the CDR3 is TGTGCCTGGAATATGGGAAGCGATGAGCAGTTCTTC.

V is TRBV4-1 and J is TRBJ2-2, with unresolved D. The germline gives CDR1 MGHRA, CDR2 YSYEKL. The CDR3 totals 15 residues. With 1 base removed from V and 0 bases from J, the gap between germline ends came to 6 bases. The CDR3 coding sequence is TGCGCCAGCAGCCAAGCCCTAGCGAACACCGGGGAGCTGTTTTTT. It codes for CASSQALANTGELFF.

This clone was recorded a few times. The chain recombines TRBV6-9 with TRBJ2-7; no definite D call. V lost 5 bases and J lost 0, with 8 bases in between. The CDR3 extends over 13 amino acids. Germline V gene data show CDR1 as MNHGY and CDR2 as SVAAGI. The CDR3 DNA reads as TGTGCCAGCAGTGATGCCCTCTCCTACGAGCAGTACTTC. Its protein product is CASSDALSYEQYF.

The chain uses TRBV2 and TRBJ1-1, with unresolved D. CDR1 is SNHLY and CDR2 is FYNNEI in the germline V gene. Deletions cut 7 bases from V and 3 bases from J, with 9 bases between. This CDR3 spans 12 amino acids. The CDR3 region is CASTPMDTEAFF. CDR3 in DNA: TGTGCCAGCACCCCTATGGACACTGAAGCTTTCTTT.

The V gene is TRBV5-5, the J gene TRBJ2-7; possible D gene TRBD2, 6 bases. V gave up 4 bases and J gave up 0 bases, with 8 bases separating them. The CDR3 runs 13 residues. Germline lookup yields CDR1 SGHKS and CDR2 YYEKEE (reference sequence). CDR3 sequence reads: CASSPDYSYEQYF. The CDR3 coding sequence is TGTGCCAGCAGCCCGGACTACTCCTACGAGCAGTACTTC.

The V and J genes are TRBV10-3 and TRBJ2-1; the match to TRBD2 covers 11 bases. CDR3 size: 18 residues. The junction had 8 bases not matched to a gene; V was cut back by 3 bases and J by 1 base. CDR1 is ENHRY and CDR2 is SYGVKD in the germline V gene. CDR3: CAISDVAGGPFSYNEQFF. CDR3 coding DNA: TGTGCCATCAGTGATGTAGCGGGAGGGCCCTTTTCCTACAATGAGCAGTTCTTC.

The chain joins TRBV6-6 to TRBJ2-3; D gene uncertain. V dropped 2 bases and J dropped 4 bases, with 7 bases sitting between them. The germline gives CDR1 MNHNY, CDR2 SVGAGI (reference sequence). There are 13 residues in the CDR3. CDR3 DNA: TGTGCCAGCAGTTACGGGTCTTCAGATACGCAGTATTTT. It yields the protein CASSYGSSDTQYF.

Note on this clone: Other nucleotide sequences in the sample specify the same CDR3. V and J are TRBV7-9 and TRBJ2-1; 11 nucleotides align to TRBD2. Germline V CDR1 and CDR2: SEHNR, FQNEAQ (reference sequence). Germline trimming cut 5 bases from V and 3 bases from J; bases unmatched to any gene: 3. There are 15 residues in the CDR3. The CDR3 DNA is TGTGCCAGCAGCCTGGGACTAGCGGACTACAATGAGCAGTTCTTC. This codes for CASSLGLADYNEQFF.

Details on this clone: The conserved phenylalanine or tryptophan is not found at the CDR3 terminus, so this likely reflects a read error. The DNA is omitted, as the CDR3 cannot be located on it reliably, and the CDR3 follows TCRdb's listing. The V call is TRBV7-9, the J call TRBJ2-7; no DNA check was done on the table's D call, TRBD2. Germline lookup yields CDR1 SEHNR and CDR2 FQNEAQ (reference sequence). From its first to its last residue, the CDR3 has 12 amino acids. CDR3 amino acids: CASSLGPSGIVL.

This chain uses TRBV4-1 with TRBJ1-4; 7 nucleotides agree with TRBD1. Germline CDR1 reads MGHRA; CDR2 reads YSYEKL. V shed 4 bases and J 4 bases; nucleotides not matched to a gene: 3. The CDR3 loop spans 14 amino acids. CDR3 DNA sequence: TGCGCCAGCAGCCCCCGGGACAGTAATGAAAAACTGTTTTTT. Protein: CASSPRDSNEKLFF.

The rearrangement uses TRBV7-9 and TRBJ2-5, with 10 nucleotides matching TRBD1. V trimming: 5 bases; J trimming: 5 bases; junction bases outside the gene matches: 11. CDR3 size: 16 residues. Germline CDR1 reads SEHNR; CDR2 reads FQNEAQ (reference sequence). Written as DNA, the CDR3 is TGTGCCAGCAGCCGATCTGGACAGGGGGGTCAGGAGACCCAGTACTTC. As protein: CASSRSGQGGQETQYF.

The J gene is TRBJ2-7, the V gene TRBV6-5; 7 bases match TRBD2. This CDR3 region has 15 residues. Germline CDR1 and CDR2: MNHEY and SVGAGI. V shed 2 bases, J shed 2 bases, and the junction held 6 bases outside the gene matches. The DNA for the CDR3 is TGTGCCAGCAGTTACGCTAGCGGCGTTCCCTACGAGCAGTACTTC. Protein: CASSYASGVPYEQYF.